Following are 21 T cell receptor beta chains from one sample sequenced in a study of patients and donors after allogeneic stem cell transplantation. TCRdb passed the RT-PCR reads through MiXCR, listing each CDR3 protein once. The sample contains about 200,000 distinct CDR3 sequences, around two fifths of which appear only once. Sequencing was performed on blood, either unsorted or a sorted T cell fraction (not recorded which). Receptors were obtained from a human donor who was either an allogeneic HSCT recipient or a stem cell or donor lymphocyte infusion donor (not recorded which). It is not recorded whose cells these are; they may come from a transplant donor.

The rearrangement links TRBV4-1 to TRBJ1-5; D is ambiguous. This CDR3 comprises 16 residues. Trimming pared 0 bases from V and 2 bases from J, leaving 11 bases between. CDR1 and CDR2 from the germline V gene are MGHRA and YSYEKL. This chain's CDR3 is CASSQDLRRGNQPQHF. As DNA, the CDR3 is TGCGCCAGCAGCCAAGATCTACGGCGCGGCAATCAGCCCCAGCATTTT.

The table lists this clonotype with a few counts. The V call is TRBV10-3, the J call TRBJ1-5; 8 bases match TRBD1. Germline loops: CDR1 ENHRY, CDR2 SYGVKD. Trimming at V came to 10 bases and at J to 4 bases, leaving 3 bases not matched to a gene. The CDR3 consists of 12 residues. This CDR3 is CATRDRNQPQHF. Here the CDR3 DNA reads TGTGCCACCAGGGACAGGAATCAGCCCCAGCATTTT.

This rearrangement joins TRBV2 to TRBJ1-2; D might be TRBD1 (5 bases). CDR1 SNHLY and CDR2 FYNNEI come from the germline V gene. V lost 7 bases to trimming and J lost 3 bases, with 15 bases between them. The CDR3 is 14 amino acids. CDR3 amino acids: CASTPTVSHYGYTF. DNA for the CDR3: TGTGCCAGCACCCCGACAGTTTCCCACTATGGCTACACCTTC.

The chain recombines TRBV12-3 or TRBV12-4 with TRBJ1-5; possible D gene TRBD1, 6 bases. V was shortened by 3 bases and J by 3 bases, with 12 bases between the two germline ends. This CDR3 is 15 amino acids long. DNA for the CDR3: TGTGCCAGCAGTTTCCAGGGGCCTCTCAATCAGCCCCAGCATTTT. This translates into CASSFQGPLNQPQHF.

The CDR3 nucleotides read TGTGCCACCAGCACCGGGACAGGATATGGCTACACCTTC. The encoded protein is CATSTGTGYGYTF. The chain uses TRBV15 and TRBJ1-2, with TRBD1 matching 8 bases. Germline assignment: CDR1 LNHNV and CDR2 YYDKDF (reference sequence). Losses at the gene ends were 4 bases for V and 5 bases for J; bases not matched to a gene: 3. The CDR3 runs to 13 residues.

This clonotype was observed a handful of times. DNA of the CDR3: TGCGCCAGCAGCCACCAGGGACAAGGAAACTATGGCTACACCTTC. Its protein product is CASSHQGQGNYGYTF. The rearrangement joins TRBV4-1 to TRBJ1-2; a possible D gene is TRBD1 (6 bases). Trimming removed 3 bases at V and 2 bases at J, with 13 bases between. Germline CDR1 is MGHRA and CDR2 is YSYEKL. This CDR3 spans 15 amino acids.

This rearrangement joins TRBV6-1 to TRBJ1-5; D perhaps matches TRBD1 (6 bases). Per germline, CDR1 MNHNS and CDR2 SASEGT. The CDR3 totals 16 residues. V was pared by 6 bases and J by 3 bases, with 18 bases between. Here the CDR3 reads CASRVEAGVVNQPQHF. Here the CDR3 DNA reads TGTGCCAGCAGGGTGGAGGCAGGGGTAGTCAATCAGCCCCAGCATTTT.

Ten or more counts support this clonotype. The chain is built from TRBV19 and TRBJ1-4; no definite D call. Germline CDR1 and CDR2: LNHDA and SQIVND (reference sequence). Trimming removed 5 bases at V and 8 bases at J, with 12 bases between. The CDR3 length is 13 residues. The CDR3 DNA reads as TGTGCCAGTAGTCCTGGACTGGGGGAAAAACTGTTTTTT. This encodes CASSPGLGEKLFF.

This clonotype has just a few counts. The chain uses TRBV5-5 and TRBJ2-1, with 8 bases matching TRBD1. J lost 3 bases, V lost 5 bases, and 10 bases had no gene match. The germline gives CDR1 SGHKS, CDR2 YYEKEE (reference sequence). CDR3 length: 16 residues. The CDR3 DNA reads TGTGCCAGCAGGAGTGGACAGGGAGTCGGCTACAATGAGCAGTTCTTC. Translating gives CASRSGQGVGYNEQFF.

This chain connects TRBV25-1 to TRBJ1-1, with D unclear. Germline CDR1 reads MGHDK; CDR2 reads SYGVNS. This CDR3 contains 11 residues. The V end was cut by 10 bases, the J end by 5 bases, with 11 bases between. The DNA for the CDR3 is TGTGCCACCACAAGAAATACTGAAGCTTTCTTT. Amino acids: CATTRNTEAFF.

This clonotype was counted a few times. The chain has TRBV6-5 and TRBJ1-2; D is ambiguous. Deletions cut 2 bases from V and 7 bases from J, with 11 bases between. Germline lookup yields CDR1 MNHEY and CDR2 SVGAGI. CDR3 size: 13 residues. The chain's CDR3 is CASSYRRVPGYTF. In nucleotides, the CDR3 is TGTGCCAGCAGTTACCGGAGGGTTCCTGGCTACACCTTC.

The chain joins TRBV7-7 to TRBJ2-1; 9 bases align to TRBD2. The germline gives CDR1 SSHAT, CDR2 FNYEAQ (reference sequence). V was pared by 5 bases and J by 10 bases, with 12 bases of the junction left unmatched. The CDR3 is 15 residues long. The CDR3 nucleotides read TGTGCCAGCAGCCAAGGGCTAGCGGGGCTAGAAGAGCAGTTCTTC. Protein product: CASSQGLAGLEEQFF.

V and J are TRBV9 and TRBJ2-3, with 9 bases that match TRBD2. The CDR3 length is 15 residues. Germline CDR1 and CDR2: SGDLS and YYNGEE. The trim removed 4 bases at V and 2 bases at J, leaving 5 bases unmatched. This CDR3 reads CASSSVAGVTDTQYF. In DNA, the CDR3 is TGTGCCAGCAGCTCGGTAGCGGGGGTCACAGATACGCAGTATTTT.

This clonotype was picked up one time. V and J are TRBV4-3 and TRBJ2-7; D is unclear. Trimming shortened V by 0 bases and J by 7 bases, and 10 bases separated the two germline ends. The CDR3 contains 13 residues. Germline CDR1 and CDR2: LGHNA and YSLEER. The CDR3 protein is CASSQDLSWEQYF. CDR3 DNA: TGCGCCAGCAGCCAAGATCTGAGTTGGGAGCAGTACTTC.

This clonotype was found a few times. V gene TRBV12-3 or TRBV12-4 combines with J gene TRBJ1-1; TRBD1 agrees at 8 bases. V lost 6 bases to trimming and J lost 4 bases; unmatched junction nucleotides: 7. This CDR3 contains 14 residues. The CDR3 protein is CASRVQGGRTEAFF. The CDR3 DNA reads as TGTGCCAGCAGAGTACAGGGGGGGCGCACTGAAGCTTTCTTT.

The gene calls are TRBV29-1 and TRBJ2-1, with D unclear. Germline CDR1 reads SQVTM; CDR2 reads ANQGSEA. The CDR3 runs to 12 residues. Trimming took 7 bases from V and 11 from J, leaving 18 bases between them. CDR3 region: CSARLSLFKQFF. CDR3 DNA: TGCAGCGCCCGATTGTCGCTATTTAAGCAGTTCTTC.

In this sample, this clonotype turned up many times. The rearrangement joins TRBV10-1 to TRBJ1-1; D not resolved. The CDR3 sequence is 15 residues long. The germline V and J ends were trimmed by 3 bases and 1 base, with 12 bases remaining between them. The germline CDR1 and CDR2 sequences are WNHNN and SYGVQD (reference sequence). The CDR3 DNA follows: TGCGCCAGCAGTGATGGTGCGGCTACGAACACTGAAGCTTTCTTT. It yields the protein CASSDGAATNTEAFF.

The chain joins TRBV7-2 to TRBJ1-5; no reliable D call. The CDR3 covers 15 residues. CDR1 and CDR2 (germline): SGHTA, FQGNSA. The V gene lost 0 bases and the J gene lost 3 bases, with 9 bases spanning the gap. The CDR3 reads CASSLATRNNQPQHF. The CDR3 DNA reads as TGTGCCAGCAGCTTAGCAACAAGGAACAATCAGCCCCAGCATTTT.

The CDR3 loop is CASSARQSYEQYF. The CDR3 nucleotides read TGTGCCAGCAGCGCCCGACAGTCCTACGAGCAGTACTTC. This chain connects TRBV3-1 to TRBJ2-7; D is perhaps TRBD1 (5 bases). Germline V gene sequence: CDR1 LGHDT, CDR2 YNNKEL (reference sequence). The CDR3 length is 13 residues. V shed 5 bases and J shed 1 base, with 9 bases lying between them.

This clonotype is a singleton in its sample. The V call is TRBV20-1, the J call TRBJ2-7; TRBD2 might be the D (7 bases). V lost 3 bases to trimming and J lost 2 bases, with 20 bases between them. CDR1 and CDR2 from the germline V gene are DFQATT and SNEGSKA (reference sequence). The CDR3 is 16 amino acids. CDR3: CSASFRRGGRTYEQYF. CDR3 bases: TGCAGTGCTAGTTTCCGTCGCGGGGGCCGTACCTACGAGCAGTACTTC.

The genes are TRBV28 and TRBJ1-5, with D possibly being TRBD1 (6 bases). The germline V gene has CDR1 MDHEN and CDR2 SYDVKM. CDR3 length equals 15 residues. Trimming stripped 8 bases from V and 3 bases from J, with 17 bases between. CDR3 amino acids: CASFRGEGFNQPQHF. The CDR3 region has the DNA TGTGCCAGCTTCAGGGGCGAGGGGTTCAATCAGCCCCAGCATTTT. Complete variable domain (other parts from reference TRBV28 and TRBJ1-5): DVKVTQSSRYLVKRTGEKVFLECVQDMDHENMFWYRQDPGLGLRLIYFSYDVKMKEKGDIPEGYSVSREKKERFSLILESASTNQTSMYLCASFRGEGFNQPQHFGDGTRLSIL.